This is a list of T cell receptor beta chains from one sample in a study of cytomegalovirus exposure and HLA in healthy donors. TCRdb's copy holds only in-frame clones and misses some; the assay was immunoSEQ multiplex PCR. Its table records some 80,000 clones. The sample taken for sequencing was PBMCs. The source of these receptors is a young woman in good health and CMV-seronegative. The CDR3 runs from the conserved cysteine through the conserved F or W. Fields, in order: V gene, J gene, D gene, CDR3 DNA, CDR3 protein. D genes are given only for firm matches.

v_call: TRBV7-9; j_call: TRBJ2-3; d_call: TRBD2; cdr3_nt: TGTGCCAGCGGGACTAGCGGGGGGGCGGATACGCAGTATTTT; cdr3_aa: CASGTSGGADTQYF
v_call: TRBV5-6; j_call: TRBJ2-7; d_call: TRBD1; cdr3_nt: TGTGCCAGCAGCACGGACAGGGGGCAATACGAGCAGTACTTC; cdr3_aa: CASSTDRGQYEQYF
v_call: TRBV7-2; j_call: TRBJ2-3; d_call: NA; cdr3_nt: TGTGCCAGCAGAGCGTCAGATACGCAGTATTTT; cdr3_aa: CASRASDTQYF
v_call: TRBV19; j_call: TRBJ1-1; d_call: NA; cdr3_nt: TGTGCCAGTAGTCCTCTTCCACAGGGTAAGCGCACTGAAGCTTTCTTT; cdr3_aa: CASSPLPQGKRTEAFF
v_call: TRBV4-1; j_call: TRBJ2-7; d_call: NA; cdr3_nt: TGCGCCAGCAGCCAAGATGGGCAGTACTACGAGCAGTACTTC; cdr3_aa: CASSQDGQYYEQYF
v_call: TRBV5-1; j_call: TRBJ2-1; d_call: TRBD2; cdr3_nt: TGCGCCACCAATCTAGCGGCGCCCCGGGATGAGCAGTTCTTC; cdr3_aa: CATNLAAPRDEQFF
v_call: TRBV19; j_call: TRBJ2-1; d_call: NA; cdr3_nt: TGTGCCAGTAGGATGGACAGAAGCTCCTACAATGAGCAGTTCTTC; cdr3_aa: CASRMDRSSYNEQFF
v_call: TRBV6-6; j_call: TRBJ2-7; d_call: TRBD1; cdr3_nt: TGTGCCAGCAGTTTGGACAGGGGGTTAAACGAGCAGTACTTC; cdr3_aa: CASSLDRGLNEQYF
v_call: TRBV18; j_call: TRBJ1-1; d_call: TRBD1; cdr3_nt: TGTGCCAGCTCACTGCGGACAGGCCAAGACACTGAAGCTTTCTTT; cdr3_aa: CASSLRTGQDTEAFF
v_call: TRBV20-1; j_call: TRBJ2-7; d_call: NA; cdr3_nt: TGCAGTGCTAGAACCGAGCAGTACTTC; cdr3_aa: CSARTEQYF
v_call: TRBV5-8; j_call: TRBJ1-4; d_call: NA; cdr3_nt: TGTGCCAGCAGCTTGCACAAAGGACTTGCAACTAATGAAAAACTGTTTTTT; cdr3_aa: CASSLHKGLATNEKLFF
v_call: TRBV7-6; j_call: TRBJ2-7; d_call: TRBD1; cdr3_nt: TGTGCCAGCAGCACCGGGACAGGGTCGTACGAGCAGTACTTC; cdr3_aa: CASSTGTGSYEQYF
v_call: TRBV19; j_call: TRBJ2-1; d_call: NA; cdr3_nt: TGTGCCAGTAACACGGGTATGGTGCGGGGTGCCTCCAATGAGCAGTTCTTC; cdr3_aa: CASNTGMVRGASNEQFF
v_call: TRBV6-5; j_call: TRBJ2-7; d_call: NA; cdr3_nt: TGTGCCAGCAGGGGGGCAGGGACCTACGAGCAGTACTTC; cdr3_aa: CASRGAGTYEQYF
v_call: TRBV30; j_call: TRBJ2-6; d_call: NA; cdr3_nt: TGTGCCTGGAGTCTACCTGAAACTGGGGCCAACGTCCTGACTTTC; cdr3_aa: CAWSLPETGANVLTF